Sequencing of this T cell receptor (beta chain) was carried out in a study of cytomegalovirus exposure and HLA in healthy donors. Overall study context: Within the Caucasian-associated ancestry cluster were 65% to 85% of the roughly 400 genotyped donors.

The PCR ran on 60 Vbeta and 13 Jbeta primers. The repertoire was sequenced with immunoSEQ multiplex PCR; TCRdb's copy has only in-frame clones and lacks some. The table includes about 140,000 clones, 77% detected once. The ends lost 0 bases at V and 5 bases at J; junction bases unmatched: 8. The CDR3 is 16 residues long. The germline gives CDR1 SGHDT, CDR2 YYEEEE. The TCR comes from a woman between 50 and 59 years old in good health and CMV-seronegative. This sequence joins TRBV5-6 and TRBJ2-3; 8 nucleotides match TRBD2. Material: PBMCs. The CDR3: CASSLDRTSPRDTQYF. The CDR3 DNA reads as TGTGCCAGCAGCTTGGATAGGACTAGCCCGCGAGATACGCAGTATTTT.